Following are 21 T cell receptor beta chains from one sample sequenced in a study of Ad26.COV2.S vaccination and SARS-CoV-2 variants. Sequencing was performed with immunoSEQ multiplex PCR; in TCRdb, only in-frame clones are kept and a portion is missing. This table holds about 480,000 clones, approximately 90% found once. The treatment was: some 19 received Ad26.COV2.S at low or high dose, single or two shots; 5 received placebo; per-sample allocation not given. Each sample was drawn 63 days after the first injection (of vaccine or placebo). The specimen was peripheral blood, collected in a trial of Ad26.COV2.S vaccine versus placebo. These receptors all stem from a person between 18 and 65 years old who received the Ad26.COV2.S COVID-19 vaccine or a placebo.

This chain links TRBV9 with TRBJ2-3; D is unclear. The V end lost 0 bases, the J end lost 4 bases, and 9 bases lay between the germline ends. CDR3 length equals 14 residues. Germline CDR1 is SGDLS and CDR2 is YYNGEE. CDR3 sequence: CASSVGLLPDTQYF. The CDR3 coding sequence is TGTGCCAGCAGCGTAGGGCTGCTGCCAGATACGCAGTATTTT.

The J gene is TRBJ1-2, the V gene TRBV11-1; TRBD1 might be the D (5 bases). The CDR3 is made up of 12 amino acids. Germline CDR1 is SGHAT and CDR2 is FQDESV (reference sequence). With 6 bases removed from V and 7 bases from J, the gap between germline ends came to 12 bases. CDR3 sequence (DNA): TGTGCCAGCAGACCACCGACAGCTGGCTACACCTTC. It yields the protein CASRPPTAGYTF.

The rearrangement links TRBV5-1 to TRBJ2-2, with TRBD1 matching 9 bases. CDR1 and CDR2 (germline): SGHRS, YFSETQ. With V trimmed by 7 bases and J by 5 bases, 9 bases remained unmatched. CDR3 length equals 15 residues. Here the CDR3 reads CASYPGQGLTGELFF. CDR3 coding DNA: TGCGCCAGCTACCCGGGACAGGGCCTTACCGGGGAGCTGTTTTTT.

This clone was seen only once. This sequence joins TRBV19 and TRBJ2-4, with D maybe TRBD1 (6 bases). The germline CDR1 and CDR2 sequences are LNHDA and SQIVND (reference sequence). The V end lost 5 bases, the J end lost 7 bases, and 21 bases lay between the germline ends. The CDR3 contains 16 residues. The DNA of the CDR3 is TGTGCCAGTAGTGGGCAGACAGGAGCAAGGTTGAACATTCAGTACTTC. Translation: CASSGQTGARLNIQYF.

Concerning this clone itself: Mismatch with germline at one junction end may stem from a read error. This chain uses TRBV6-6 with TRBJ2-2; the D gene is possibly TRBD2 (5 bases). Per the germline V gene, CDR1 is MNHNY and CDR2 is SVGAGI (reference sequence). CDR3 length equals 10 residues. CDR3 sequence: CASSSGKLFF. CDR3 bases: TGTGCCAGCTCGTCCGGGAAGCTGTTTTTT.

The chain joins TRBV28 to TRBJ1-4; 9 nucleotides line up with TRBD1. V was pared by 6 bases and J by 8 bases, with 4 bases of the junction left unmatched. This CDR3 has 13 residues. Per the germline V gene, CDR1 is MDHEN and CDR2 is SYDVKM. The CDR3 sequence: CASSQTGGEKLFF. In nucleotides, the CDR3 is TGTGCCAGCAGCCAGACAGGGGGAGAAAAACTGTTTTTT. Full variable domain (rest looked up from reference TRBV28 and TRBJ1-4): DVKVTQSSRYLVKRTGEKVFLECVQDMDHENMFWYRQDPGLGLRLIYFSYDVKMKEKGDIPEGYSVSREKKERFSLILESASTNQTSMYLCASSQTGGEKLFFGSGTQLSVL.

The chain has TRBV27 and TRBJ2-7; D is perhaps TRBD1 (6 bases). Between the trimmed V and J ends, which lost 4 bases and 0 bases, there was a span of 13 bases. Looked up from germline, CDR1 is MNHEY and CDR2 is SMNVEV (reference sequence). The CDR3 extends over 15 amino acids. CDR3 loop: CASSSRGYSSYEQYF. The CDR3 region has the DNA TGTGCCAGCAGTTCCAGGGGTTATAGCTCCTACGAGCAGTACTTC.

This clone showed up just once. This sequence joins TRBV30 and TRBJ1-1; D perhaps matches TRBD1 (6 bases). From germline, CDR1 is GTSNPN and CDR2 SVGIG (reference sequence). The CDR3 has 16 amino acids. Deletions cut 5 bases from V and 5 bases from J, with 24 bases between. The CDR3 nucleotides are TGTGCCTGGGACCTCCAGGGAACACAGGGTGGAACTGAAGCTTTCTTT. Translating it yields CAWDLQGTQGGTEAFF.

This sequence joins TRBV4-3 and TRBJ1-2; D gene ambiguous. The V end lost 4 bases, the J end lost 0 bases, and 12 bases lay between the germline ends. The germline gives CDR1 LGHNA, CDR2 YSLEER. The CDR3 totals 15 residues. CDR3 protein: CASSRGAGANYGYTF. The CDR3 DNA is TGCGCCAGCAGCCGTGGTGCGGGAGCTAACTATGGCTACACCTTC.

This clone was counted a few times. The rearrangement joins TRBV6-2 or TRBV6-3 to TRBJ2-7, with TRBD1 as a possible D gene (5 bases). Germline assignment: CDR1 MNHEY and CDR2 SVGEGT. Trimming removed 2 bases from V and 3 bases from J, with 8 bases in between. The CDR3 extends over 13 amino acids. This chain's CDR3 is CASSYDRFYEQYF. DNA for the CDR3: TGTGCCAGCAGTTACGACAGATTCTACGAGCAGTACTTC.

V and J are TRBV30 and TRBJ2-3, with D unresolved. From germline, CDR1 is GTSNPN and CDR2 SVGIG (reference sequence). The CDR3 spans 13 residues. V was pared by 1 base and J by 0 bases, with 5 bases between. CDR3 coding DNA: TGTGCCTGGAGTGAGCAGAGCACAGATACGCAGTATTTT. Amino acids: CAWSEQSTDTQYF.

The chain carries TRBV6-4 and TRBJ2-2, with D hard to call. Germline assignment: CDR1 MRHNA and CDR2 SNTAGT. This CDR3 contains 13 residues. The V gene lost 3 bases and the J gene lost 4 bases, with 6 bases spanning the gap. CDR3 bases: TGTGCCAGCAGTGAAGCAATCACCGGGGAGCTGTTTTTT. This encodes CASSEAITGELFF.

The gene calls are TRBV30 and TRBJ1-2; D not resolved. This CDR3 spans 12 amino acids. Germline V gene data show CDR1 as GTSNPN and CDR2 as SVGIG (reference sequence). V was clipped by 0 bases and J by 5 bases, with 7 bases between them. CDR3 protein: CAWSVSSYGYTF. For the CDR3, the DNA is TGTGCCTGGAGTGTATCAAGTTATGGCTACACCTTC.

The chain carries TRBV7-9 and TRBJ2-7; D remains ambiguous. V lost 0 bases and J 7 bases, leaving 16 bases between the germline ends. CDR1 and CDR2 from the germline V gene are SEHNR and FQNEAQ (reference sequence). The length of the CDR3 is 15 residues. CDR3 nucleotides: TGTGCCAGCAGCTTAGCTTTGGCGGCAGGTGGGGAGCAGTACTTC. Its translation is CASSLALAAGGEQYF.

V usage is TRBV27 and J usage is TRBJ1-2; TRBD1 might be the D (5 bases). Per germline, CDR1 MNHEY and CDR2 SMNVEV (reference sequence). This CDR3 is 14 amino acids long. V lost 8 bases to trimming and J lost 1 base, with 14 bases between them. The CDR3 nucleotides are TGTGCCAGCCGAACAGGAGCCATTAACTATGGCTACACCTTC. Encoded protein: CASRTGAINYGYTF.

V and J are TRBV7-2 and TRBJ1-1; weak D call: TRBD1 (5 bases). V gave up 3 bases and J gave up 8 bases, with 13 bases separating them. Germline loops: CDR1 SGHTA, CDR2 FQGNSA. This CDR3 is built from 13 residues. For the CDR3, the DNA is TGTGCCAGCAGCTTTTCCTACCGACAGGAAGCTTTCTTT. This sequence encodes CASSFSYRQEAFF. Supplemented by reference TRBV7-2 and TRBJ1-1, the full variable domain reads GAGVSQSPSNKVTEKGKDVELRCDPISGHTALYWYRQSLGQGLEFLIYFQGNSAPDKSGLPSDRFSAERTGGSVSTLTIQRTQQEDSAVYLCASSFSYRQEAFFGQGTRLTVV.

The J gene is TRBJ1-1, the V gene TRBV10-1; unclear D gene. This CDR3 comprises 17 residues. Germline loops: CDR1 WNHNN, CDR2 SYGVQD (reference sequence). Trimming pared 1 base from V and 1 base from J, leaving 16 bases between. The CDR3 reads CASSEWQPLKKNTEAFF. The CDR3, as DNA: TGCGCCAGCAGTGAGTGGCAGCCCCTTAAGAAGAACACTGAAGCTTTCTTT.

This chain joins TRBV11-2 and TRBJ2-1; unclear D gene. V gave up 3 bases and J gave up 0 bases, with 9 bases separating them. The CDR3 has 15 amino acids. Germline lookup yields CDR1 SGHAT and CDR2 FQNNGV. CDR3 nucleotides: TGTGCCAGCAGCTTGATTGCACGCTCCTACAATGAGCAGTTCTTC. This codes for CASSLIARSYNEQFF.

The chain joins TRBV2 to TRBJ2-5; no firm D call. Germline assignment: CDR1 SNHLY and CDR2 FYNNEI. The V end was cut by 4 bases, the J end by 5 bases, with 11 bases between. There are 13 residues in the CDR3. The CDR3 coding sequence is TGTGCCAGCAGTGCAGGAGAGCATGAGACCCAGTACTTC. Its protein product is CASSAGEHETQYF.

This clone was detected once. This sequence joins TRBV11-2 and TRBJ2-5, with D possibly being TRBD1 or TRBD2 (5 bases each). CDR1 is SGHAT, CDR2 FQNNGV, per germline. The CDR3 has 16 amino acids. Trimming left V 1 base short and J 2 bases short, with 14 bases between. The CDR3: CASSLGVRRTQETQYF. CDR3 in DNA: TGTGCCAGCAGCTTAGGCGTGCGGAGGACACAAGAGACCCAGTACTTC.

This chain links TRBV5-1 with TRBJ2-1, with TRBD2 matching over 7 bases. The germline V gene has CDR1 SGHRS and CDR2 YFSETQ. Trimming took 0 bases from V and 4 from J; bases not matched to a gene: 4. This CDR3 has 15 residues. The chain's CDR3 is CASSLDGRYYNEQFF. The CDR3, as DNA: TGCGCCAGCAGCTTGGACGGGAGGTATTACAATGAGCAGTTCTTC.